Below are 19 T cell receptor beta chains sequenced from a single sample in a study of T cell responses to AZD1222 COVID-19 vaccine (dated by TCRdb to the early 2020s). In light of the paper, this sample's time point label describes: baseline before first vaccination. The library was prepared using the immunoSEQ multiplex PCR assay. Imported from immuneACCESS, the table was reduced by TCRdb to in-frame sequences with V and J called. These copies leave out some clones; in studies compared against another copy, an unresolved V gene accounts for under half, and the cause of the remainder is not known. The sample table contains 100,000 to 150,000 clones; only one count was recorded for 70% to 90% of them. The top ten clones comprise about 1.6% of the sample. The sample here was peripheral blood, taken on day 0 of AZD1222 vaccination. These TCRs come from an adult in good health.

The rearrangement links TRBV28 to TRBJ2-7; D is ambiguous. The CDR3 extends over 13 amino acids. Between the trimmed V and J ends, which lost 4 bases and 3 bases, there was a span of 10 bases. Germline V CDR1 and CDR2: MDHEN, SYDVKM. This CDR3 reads CASSSANYYEQYF. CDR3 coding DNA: TGTGCCAGCAGTTCAGCTAATTACTACGAGCAGTACTTC.

CDR3 protein: CASSLGGANTGELFF. In nucleotides, the CDR3 is TGTGCCAGCAGTTTAGGGGGAGCAAACACCGGGGAGCTGTTTTTT. The J gene is TRBJ2-2, the V gene TRBV28; D is perhaps TRBD1 or TRBD2 (5 bases each). This CDR3 is built from 15 residues. V was cut by 2 bases and J by 2 bases, with 9 bases left in between. Germline-derived CDR1 and CDR2 are MDHEN and SYDVKM.

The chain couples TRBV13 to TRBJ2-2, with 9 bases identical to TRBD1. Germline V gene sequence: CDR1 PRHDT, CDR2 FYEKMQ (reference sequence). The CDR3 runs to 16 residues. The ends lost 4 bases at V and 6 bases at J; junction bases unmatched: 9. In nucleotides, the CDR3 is TGTGCCAGCAGCTGGGGAAACAGGGGGCAGGCCGGGGAGCTGTTTTTT. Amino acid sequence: CASSWGNRGQAGELFF.

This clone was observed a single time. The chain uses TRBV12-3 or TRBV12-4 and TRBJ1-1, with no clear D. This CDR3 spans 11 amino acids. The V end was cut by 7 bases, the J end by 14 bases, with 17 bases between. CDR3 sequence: CASTRRHTPFF. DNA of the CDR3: TGTGCCAGCACCCGGAGACATACCCCATTCTTT.

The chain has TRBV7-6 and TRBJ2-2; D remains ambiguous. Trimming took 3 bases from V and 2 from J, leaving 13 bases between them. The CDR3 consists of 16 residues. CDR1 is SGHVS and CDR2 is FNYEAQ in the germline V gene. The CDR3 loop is CASSFTLTRNTGELFF. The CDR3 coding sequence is TGTGCCAGCAGCTTTACACTTACGAGAAACACCGGGGAGCTGTTTTTT.

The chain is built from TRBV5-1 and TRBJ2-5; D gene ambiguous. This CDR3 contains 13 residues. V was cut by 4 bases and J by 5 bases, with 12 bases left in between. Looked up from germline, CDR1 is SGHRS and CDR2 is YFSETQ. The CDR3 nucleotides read TGCGCCAGCAGCCTAAACACCGAGGAGACCCAGTACTTC. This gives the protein CASSLNTEETQYF.

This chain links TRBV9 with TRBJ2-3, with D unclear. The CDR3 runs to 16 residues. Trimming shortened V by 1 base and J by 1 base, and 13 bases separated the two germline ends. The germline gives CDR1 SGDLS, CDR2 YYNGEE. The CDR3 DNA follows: TGTGCCAGCAGCGTATTGGGGTTGGCCGGCACAGATACGCAGTATTTT. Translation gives CASSVLGLAGTDTQYF.

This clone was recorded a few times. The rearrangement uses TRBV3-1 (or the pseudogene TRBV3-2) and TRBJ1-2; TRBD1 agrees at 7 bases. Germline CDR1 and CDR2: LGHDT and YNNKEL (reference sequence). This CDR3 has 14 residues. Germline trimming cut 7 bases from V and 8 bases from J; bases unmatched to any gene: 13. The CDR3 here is CASMRSGDSAGYTF. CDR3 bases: TGTGCCAGCATGAGGAGTGGGGACAGCGCAGGCTACACCTTC.

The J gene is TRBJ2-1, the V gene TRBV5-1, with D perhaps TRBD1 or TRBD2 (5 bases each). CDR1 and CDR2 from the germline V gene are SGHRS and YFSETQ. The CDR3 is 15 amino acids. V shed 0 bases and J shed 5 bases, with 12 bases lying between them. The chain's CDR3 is CASSLGGTSDNEQFF. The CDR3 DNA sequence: TGCGCCAGCAGCTTGGGTGGGACGAGCGACAATGAGCAGTTCTTC.

The CDR3 DNA reads TGTGCCAGCAGGGGCCGGGACAGGGCAACTGAAGCTTTCTTT. Amino acids: CASRGRDRATEAFF. This chain connects TRBV6-5 to TRBJ1-1; 9 bases line up with TRBD1. The CDR3 length is 14 residues. Germline V gene lookup returns CDR1 MNHEY and CDR2 SVGAGI. The trim removed 6 bases at V and 5 bases at J, leaving 7 bases unmatched.

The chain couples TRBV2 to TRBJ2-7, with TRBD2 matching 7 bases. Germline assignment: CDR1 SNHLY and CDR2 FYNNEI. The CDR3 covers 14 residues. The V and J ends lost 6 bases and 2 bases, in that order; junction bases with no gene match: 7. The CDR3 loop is CASRRREATYEQYF. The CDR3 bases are TGTGCCAGCAGACGACGGGAGGCCACCTACGAGCAGTACTTC.

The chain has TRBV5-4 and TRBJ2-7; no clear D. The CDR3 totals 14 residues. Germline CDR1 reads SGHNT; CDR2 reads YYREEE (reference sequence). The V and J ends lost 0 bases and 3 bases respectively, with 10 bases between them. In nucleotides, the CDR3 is TGTGCCAGCAGCTTGGGAAATAAGTTCTACGAGCAGTACTTC. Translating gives CASSLGNKFYEQYF.

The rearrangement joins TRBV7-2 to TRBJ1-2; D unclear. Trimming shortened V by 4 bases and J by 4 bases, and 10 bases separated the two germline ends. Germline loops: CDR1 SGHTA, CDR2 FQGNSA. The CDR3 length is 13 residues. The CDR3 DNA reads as TGTGCCAGCAGCTGGGCCAGGAGCTATGGCTACACCTTC. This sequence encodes CASSWARSYGYTF.

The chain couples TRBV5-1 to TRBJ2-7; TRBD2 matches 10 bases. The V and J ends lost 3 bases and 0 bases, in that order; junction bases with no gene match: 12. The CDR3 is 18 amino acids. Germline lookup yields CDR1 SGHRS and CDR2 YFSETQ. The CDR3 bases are TGCGCCAGCAGCTCCCAAGGACTAGCGGTGTGGAGCTCCTACGAGCAGTACTTC. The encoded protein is CASSSQGLAVWSSYEQYF.

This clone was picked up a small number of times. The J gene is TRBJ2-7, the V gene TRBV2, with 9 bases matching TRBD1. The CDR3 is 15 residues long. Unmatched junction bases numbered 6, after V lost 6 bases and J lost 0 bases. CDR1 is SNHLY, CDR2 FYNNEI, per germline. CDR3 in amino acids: CASRAGTGISYEQYF. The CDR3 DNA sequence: TGTGCCAGCAGGGCCGGGACAGGGATCTCCTACGAGCAGTACTTC.

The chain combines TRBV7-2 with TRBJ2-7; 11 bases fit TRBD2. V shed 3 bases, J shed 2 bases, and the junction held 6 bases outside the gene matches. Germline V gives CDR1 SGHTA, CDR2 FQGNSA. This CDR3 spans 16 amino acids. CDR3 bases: TGTGCCAGCAGCTTCCGTAGCGGGAGGGGGGCCTACGAGCAGTACTTC. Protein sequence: CASSFRSGRGAYEQYF.

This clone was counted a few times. This chain's CDR3 is CASSQTESYEQYF. In DNA, the CDR3 is TGTGCCAGCTCACAGACAGAATCCTACGAGCAGTACTTC. The chain is built from TRBV18 and TRBJ2-7; D is possibly TRBD1 (5 bases). This CDR3 contains 13 residues. Looked up from germline, CDR1 is KGHSH and CDR2 is LQKENI. The V end was cut by 4 bases, the J end by 1 base, with 8 bases between.

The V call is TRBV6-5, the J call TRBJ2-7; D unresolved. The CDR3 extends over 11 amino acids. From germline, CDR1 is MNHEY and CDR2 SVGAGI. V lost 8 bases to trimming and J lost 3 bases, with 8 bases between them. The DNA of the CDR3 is TGTGCCAGCGTCCCAATCTACGAGCAGTACTTC. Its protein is CASVPIYEQYF.

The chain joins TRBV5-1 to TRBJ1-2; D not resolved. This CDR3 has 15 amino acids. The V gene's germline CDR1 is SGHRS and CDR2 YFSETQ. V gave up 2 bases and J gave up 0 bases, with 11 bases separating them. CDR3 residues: CASSFRVSANYGYTF. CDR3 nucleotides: TGCGCCAGCAGCTTTCGGGTCTCAGCTAACTATGGCTACACCTTC.